These 26 T cell receptor beta chains were sequenced from one sample in a study of cytomegalovirus exposure and HLA in healthy donors (dated 2017 in TCRdb). Preparation of the library involved the immunoSEQ multiplex PCR assay. The multiplex PCR relied on a mix of 60 forward primers for TCR Vbeta segments and 13 reverse primers for TCR Jbeta segments. Here the immuneACCESS table is served through TCRdb, limited to in-frame sequences with V and J called. Missing clones are a known gap in these copies; in checked studies unresolved V genes cover under half, and the rest lacks a known reason. In this sample the table shows around 170,000 clones, roughly 77% of which occur a single time. Less than 2.5% of the sample is in the top ten clones. The sequenced sample consisted of PBMCs. These receptors were taken from a woman aged 25 to 45 in good health and CMV-seropositive.

V is TRBV10-1 and J is TRBJ1-2; 7 nucleotides line up with TRBD1. This CDR3 is built from 13 residues. J lost 3 bases, V lost 8 bases, and 6 bases had no gene match. Germline V gene lookup returns CDR1 WNHNN and CDR2 SYGVQD (reference sequence). The CDR3 DNA reads as TGCGCCAGCCGAGGGGGCGCGGACTATGGCTACACCTTC. Its protein product is CASRGGADYGYTF.

The J gene is TRBJ2-7, the V gene TRBV28, with D tentatively TRBD2 (6 bases). This CDR3 spans 12 amino acids. Per germline, CDR1 MDHEN and CDR2 SYDVKM. The ends were cut back, 3 bases at V and 4 bases at J, with 7 bases in the middle. CDR3 amino acids: CASSLEGYEQYF. The CDR3 DNA reads TGTGCCAGCAGTTTGGAGGGTTACGAGCAGTACTTC.

The sample holds one count of this clone. In DNA, the CDR3 is TGTGCCTGGAGTGGGACAAGCGCCGAAAAACTGTTTTTT. Translation gives CAWSGTSAEKLFF. The chain couples TRBV30 to TRBJ1-4, with a weak D call TRBD1 (5 bases). Trimming removed 1 base from V and 8 bases from J, with 11 bases in between. CDR3 size: 13 residues. Germline assignment: CDR1 GTSNPN and CDR2 SVGIG (reference sequence).

This chain uses TRBV4-2 with TRBJ2-1, with TRBD1 matching 9 bases. Germline V lookup: CDR1 LGHNA, CDR2 YNFKEQ. This CDR3 spans 24 amino acids. The ends lost 0 bases at V and 0 bases at J; junction bases unmatched: 24. The CDR3 bases are TGTGCCAGCAGCCAAGACGCCCTTATGACCGCCGGGACAGGGTACTCGAGCTCCTACAATGAGCAGTTCTTC. It is translated as CASSQDALMTAGTGYSSSYNEQFF.

This clone has only one observation. The chain links TRBV4-2 to TRBJ2-6; weak D call: TRBD2 (6 bases). This CDR3 spans 16 amino acids. Trimming stripped 1 base from V and 3 bases from J, with 10 bases between. CDR1 and CDR2 from the germline V gene are LGHNA and YNFKEQ. The CDR3 bases are TGTGCCAGCAGCCAAGGTCTAGCGAGTGGGGCCAACGTCCTGACTTTC. This sequence encodes CASSQGLASGANVLTF.

This clone has a handful of counts. The rearrangement joins TRBV7-7 to TRBJ2-2; 10 nucleotides match TRBD1. This CDR3 is built from 15 residues. In germline, CDR1 is SSHAT, CDR2 FNYEAQ (reference sequence). V gave up 4 bases and J gave up 3 bases; unmatched junction bases: 2. In DNA, the CDR3 is TGTGCCAGCAGCTGGGGGACAGGGGACACCGGGGAGCTGTTTTTT. It yields the protein CASSWGTGDTGELFF.

A word on this clone: Mismatch with germline at one junction end may stem from a read error. The rearrangement links TRBV7-9 to TRBJ2-3; 10 bases agree with TRBD1. This CDR3 is 17 amino acids long. The germline CDR1 and CDR2 sequences are SEHNR and FQNEAQ (reference sequence). CDR3 coding DNA: TGTTCCAGCAGCCTTCCGACAGGGGGCACTGCAACAGATACGCAGTATTTT. This translates into CSSSLPTGGTATDTQYF.

This chain uses TRBV5-1 with TRBJ2-3; 10 positions agree with TRBD2. Trimming took 0 bases from V and 3 from J; bases not matched to a gene: 7. CDR1 and CDR2 (germline): SGHRS, YFSETQ. This CDR3 spans 17 amino acids. In nucleotides, the CDR3 is TGCGCCAGCAGCTTGGGCCCGCTAGCGGGGGAGACAGATACGCAGTATTTT. It translates to CASSLGPLAGETDTQYF.

This chain connects TRBV7-2 to TRBJ1-6; 8 bases line up with TRBD1. The CDR3 has 18 amino acids. Germline V gene lookup returns CDR1 SGHTA and CDR2 FQGNSA. The ends lost 2 bases at V and 6 bases at J; junction bases unmatched: 12. The CDR3 region is CASSLTGGATGVNSPLHF. The CDR3 nucleotides are TGTGCCAGCAGCTTAACGGGTGGGGCGACAGGGGTTAATTCACCCCTCCACTTT.

This clone has a handful of counts. The chain combines TRBV7-9 with TRBJ2-1, with 8 positions matching TRBD2. J was trimmed by 6 bases and V by 4 bases; bases with no gene match: 8. From germline, CDR1 is SEHNR and CDR2 FQNEAQ (reference sequence). The CDR3 has 15 amino acids. The DNA of the CDR3 is TGTGCCAGCAGCTCTAGGGCTAGCGGGTCCAATGAGCAGTTCTTC. As protein: CASSSRASGSNEQFF. Full variable domain (rest looked up from reference TRBV7-9 and TRBJ2-1): DTGVSQNPRHKITKRGQNVTFRCDPISEHNRLYWYRQTLGQGPEFLTYFQNEAQLEKSRLLSDRFSAERPKGSFSTLEIQRTEQGDSAMYLCASSSRASGSNEQFFGPGTRLTVL.

This CDR3 is CASSLARVTEAFF. The CDR3 DNA is TGTGCCAGCAGCTTAGCGCGGGTTACGGAAGCTTTCTTT. The chain is built from TRBV7-9 and TRBJ1-1; no definite D call. Trimming cost V 0 bases and J 8 bases, with 10 bases left between them. CDR1 is SEHNR and CDR2 is FQNEAQ in the germline V gene (reference sequence). The length of the CDR3 is 13 residues.

As to this clone: The junction departs from germline at one end; a sequencing error may be responsible. The rearrangement links TRBV7-9 to TRBJ1-5; 8 bases agree with TRBD1. This CDR3 comprises 15 residues. From germline, CDR1 is SEHNR and CDR2 FQNEAQ (reference sequence). CDR3 coding DNA: TGTTCCAGCAGTCGCGGGACAGGAGGCAATCAGCCCCAGCATTTT. Translated: CSSSRGTGGNQPQHF.

The chain carries TRBV28 and TRBJ1-2; D is uncertain. The CDR3 length is 13 residues. The V and J ends lost 5 bases and 6 bases respectively, with 13 bases between them. Germline V gives CDR1 MDHEN, CDR2 SYDVKM. The CDR3 region is CASSTRPPDGYTF. The CDR3 bases are TGTGCCAGCAGTACCCGTCCGCCGGATGGCTACACCTTC.

The chain's CDR3 is CASSVDAGRSGNTIYF. In nucleotides, the CDR3 is TGTGCCAGCAGCGTAGACGCAGGGCGCTCTGGAAACACCATATATTTT. This sequence joins TRBV9 and TRBJ1-3; tentatively, D is TRBD1 (5 bases). This CDR3 contains 16 residues. Germline V gene lookup returns CDR1 SGDLS and CDR2 YYNGEE. The germline V and J ends were trimmed by 0 bases and 0 bases, with 10 bases remaining between them.

J is TRBJ2-5 and V is TRBV6-1; 11 bases fit TRBD2. The CDR3 is 14 amino acids. V was clipped by 8 bases and J by 4 bases; unmatched bases: 6. Germline V gene sequence: CDR1 MNHNS, CDR2 SASEGT. CDR3 residues: CASGLAGGRETQYF. The CDR3 DNA reads TGTGCCAGCGGGTTAGCGGGGGGGCGAGAGACCCAGTACTTC.

This clone was seen once. This chain connects TRBV29-1 to TRBJ2-3; D uncertain. Trimming removed 6 bases from V and 0 bases from J, with 10 bases in between. This CDR3 is built from 13 residues. CDR1 and CDR2 (germline): SQVTM, ANQGSEA. The CDR3: CSVAQPSTDTQYF. The CDR3, as DNA: TGCAGCGTAGCCCAACCGAGCACAGATACGCAGTATTTT.

In its sample, this clone was seen a few times. The J gene is TRBJ2-1, the V gene TRBV19, with 8 bases lining up with TRBD1. This CDR3 is built from 15 residues. Germline V gene sequence: CDR1 LNHDA, CDR2 SQIVND (reference sequence). Trimming cost V 5 bases and J 4 bases; bases outside gene matches: 7. CDR3 DNA: TGTGCCAGTAGTTTCCGGGACAGGCTTTACAATGAGCAGTTCTTC. This encodes CASSFRDRLYNEQFF.

This clone was counted only a few times. V is TRBV28 and J is TRBJ2-1, with D uncertain. The CDR3 extends over 15 amino acids. Germline V gene lookup returns CDR1 MDHEN and CDR2 SYDVKM. The V end lost 2 bases, the J end lost 4 bases, and 12 bases lay between the germline ends. The CDR3 coding sequence is TGTGCCAGCAGTTTAGGGCTCTCCCAATACAATGAGCAGTTCTTC. Amino acids: CASSLGLSQYNEQFF.

The rearrangement uses TRBV18 and TRBJ2-5; 8 bases are shared with TRBD2. The CDR3 runs 15 residues. V lost 1 base to trimming and J lost 4 bases; unmatched junction nucleotides: 5. The germline V gene has CDR1 KGHSH and CDR2 LQKENI. The CDR3 protein is CASSPRISGAETQYF. DNA for the CDR3: TGTGCCAGCTCACCACGGATTAGCGGGGCAGAGACCCAGTACTTC.

This clone was picked up one time. CDR3 amino acids: CASSSTGGVSYEQYF. CDR3 nucleotides: TGTGCCAGCAGCTCAACAGGGGGTGTCTCCTACGAGCAGTACTTC. J is TRBJ2-7 and V is TRBV7-9; 8 bases match TRBD1. V lost 4 bases to trimming and J lost 0 bases; unmatched junction nucleotides: 5. This CDR3 is built from 15 residues. Germline assignment: CDR1 SEHNR and CDR2 FQNEAQ (reference sequence).

The gene calls are TRBV30 and TRBJ1-5; 7 bases map to TRBD1. Unmatched junction bases numbered 6, after V lost 3 bases and J lost 4 bases. This CDR3 has 14 residues. Germline values: CDR1 GTSNPN, CDR2 SVGIG (reference sequence). The CDR3 loop reads CAWSRDSQNQPQHF. In DNA, the CDR3 is TGTGCCTGGAGCCGGGACAGCCAGAATCAGCCCCAGCATTTT. Looking up the rest from reference TRBV30 and TRBJ1-5 gives the full variable domain: SQTIHQWPATLVQPVGSPLSLECTVEGTSNPNLYWYRQAAGRGLQLLFYSVGIGQISSEVPQNLSASRPQDRQFILSSKKLLLSDSGFYLCAWSRDSQNQPQHFGDGTRLSIL.

This clone was seen only a few times. The gene calls are TRBV19 and TRBJ2-3, with TRBD2 identical over 9 bases. The CDR3 extends over 16 amino acids. Trimming cost V 2 bases and J 4 bases; bases outside gene matches: 7. The germline V gene has CDR1 LNHDA and CDR2 SQIVND (reference sequence). CDR3 coding DNA: TGTGCCAGTAGTATATGGGCGGGGGGGCGAGCAGATACGCAGTATTTT. It yields the protein CASSIWAGGRADTQYF.

The rearrangement links TRBV7-2 to TRBJ2-2; D is perhaps TRBD2 (6 bases). Germline-derived CDR1 and CDR2 are SGHTA and FQGNSA. The CDR3 has 14 residues. V was cut by 0 bases and J by 7 bases, with 9 bases left in between. The CDR3 reads CASSLAGLFGELFF. As DNA, the CDR3 is TGTGCCAGCAGCTTAGCGGGACTCTTCGGGGAGCTGTTTTTT.

The chain is built from TRBV4-2 and TRBJ2-7; 7 bases are shared with TRBD1. The CDR3 has 15 amino acids. Germline V lookup: CDR1 LGHNA, CDR2 YNFKEQ. V gave up 1 base and J gave up 2 bases; unmatched junction bases: 5. The CDR3 DNA sequence: TGTGCCAGCAGCCAAGTGGTCCAGGGGGCCTACGAGCAGTACTTC. This codes for CASSQVVQGAYEQYF.

This clone was recorded a few times. The chain employs TRBV5-8 and TRBJ1-1; D not resolved. The germline V gene encodes CDR1 SGHTS and CDR2 YDEGEE. Trimming shortened V by 2 bases and J by 5 bases, and 7 bases separated the two germline ends. This CDR3 has 12 residues. The CDR3 loop is CASSFSGTEAFF. DNA of the CDR3: TGTGCCAGCAGCTTTTCGGGGACTGAAGCTTTCTTT.

V gene TRBV5-5 combines with J gene TRBJ2-5; a weak D match, TRBD2 (6 bases). Trimming removed 4 bases at V and 0 bases at J, with 10 bases between. The CDR3 has 14 amino acids. The germline gives CDR1 SGHKS, CDR2 YYEKEE (reference sequence). The chain's CDR3 is CASSPGLYQETQYF. CDR3 DNA: TGTGCCAGCAGCCCGGGACTGTACCAAGAGACCCAGTACTTC. The variable domain in full, completed from reference TRBV5-5 and TRBJ2-5, reads DAGVTQSPTHLIKTRGQQVTLRCSPISGHKSVSWYQQVLGQGPQFIFQYYEKEERGRGNFPDRFSARQFPNYSSELNVNALLLGDSALYLCASSPGLYQETQYFGPGTRLLVL.